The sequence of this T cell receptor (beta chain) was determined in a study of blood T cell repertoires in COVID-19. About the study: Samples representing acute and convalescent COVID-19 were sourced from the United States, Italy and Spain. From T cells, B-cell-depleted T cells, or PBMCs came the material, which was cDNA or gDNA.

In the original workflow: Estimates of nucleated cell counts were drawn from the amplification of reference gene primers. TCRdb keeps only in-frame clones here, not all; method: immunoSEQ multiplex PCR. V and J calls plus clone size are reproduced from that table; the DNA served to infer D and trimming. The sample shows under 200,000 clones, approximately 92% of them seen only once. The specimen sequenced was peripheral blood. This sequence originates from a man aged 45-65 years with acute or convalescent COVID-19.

The CDR3 DNA is TGTGCCAGTAGTATTAAGCGGGGAAGGAATGAGCAGTTCTTC. Translating it yields CASSIKRGRNEQFF. V is TRBV19 and J is TRBJ2-1; 7 bases fit TRBD2. The CDR3 covers 14 residues. From germline, CDR1 is LNHDA and CDR2 SQIVND (reference sequence). Unmatched junction bases numbered 6, after V lost 3 bases and J lost 7 bases.